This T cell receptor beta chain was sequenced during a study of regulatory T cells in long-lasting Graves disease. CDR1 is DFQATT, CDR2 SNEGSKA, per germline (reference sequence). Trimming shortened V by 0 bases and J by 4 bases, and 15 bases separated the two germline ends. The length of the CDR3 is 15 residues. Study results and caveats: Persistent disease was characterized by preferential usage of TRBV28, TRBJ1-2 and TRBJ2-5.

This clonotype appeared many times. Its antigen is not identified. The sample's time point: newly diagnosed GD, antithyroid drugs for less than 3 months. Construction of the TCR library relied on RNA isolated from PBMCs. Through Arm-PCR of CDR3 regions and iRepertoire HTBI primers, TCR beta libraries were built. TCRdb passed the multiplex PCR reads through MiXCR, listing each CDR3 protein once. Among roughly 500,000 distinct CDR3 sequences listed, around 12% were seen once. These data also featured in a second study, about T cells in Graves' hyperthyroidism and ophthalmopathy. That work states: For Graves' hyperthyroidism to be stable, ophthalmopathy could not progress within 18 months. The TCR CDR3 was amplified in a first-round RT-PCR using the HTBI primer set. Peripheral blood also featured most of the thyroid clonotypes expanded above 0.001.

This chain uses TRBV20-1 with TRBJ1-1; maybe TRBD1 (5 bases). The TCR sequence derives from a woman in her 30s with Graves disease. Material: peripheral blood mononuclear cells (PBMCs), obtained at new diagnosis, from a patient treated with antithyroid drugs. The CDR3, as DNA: TGCAGTGCTAGAGATCCGTTACGCAGGGCCACTGAAGCTTTCTTT. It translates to CSARDPLRRATEAFF.